The 6 T cell receptor beta chains given below trace back to one sample, sequenced in a study of blood T cell repertoires in COVID-19. Measured with immunoSEQ multiplex PCR; TCRdb has only the in-frame clones, and not every one. The sample consists of about 230,000 clones, over 80% of them appearing once. Sequences were obtained from peripheral blood. The receptors here all came from a man aged 25 to 45 with COVID-19, enrolled during active disease.

This clone has only a few counts. The genes are TRBV4-1 and TRBJ1-1; D not resolved. The CDR3 sequence is 14 residues long. Per the germline V gene, CDR1 is MGHRA and CDR2 is YSYEKL. The germline V and J ends were trimmed by 0 bases and 8 bases, with 13 bases remaining between them. CDR3 in amino acids: CASSQDIRGSEAFF. CDR3 coding DNA: TGCGCCAGCAGCCAAGATATTCGGGGTTCCGAAGCTTTCTTT.

The chain recombines TRBV7-9 with TRBJ2-5, with D perhaps matching TRBD1 (6 bases). The CDR3 is 12 amino acids. Germline CDR1 and CDR2: SEHNR and FQNEAQ (reference sequence). Trimming took 9 bases from V and 2 from J, leaving 10 bases between them. The CDR3 DNA sequence: TGTGCCAGTATACAGGGTCAAGAGACCCAGTACTTC. It translates to CASIQGQETQYF.

This clone was detected once. The gene calls are TRBV24-1 and TRBJ1-2; TRBD1 matches at 11 bases. Per the germline V gene, CDR1 is KGHDR and CDR2 is SFDVKD. The CDR3 runs to 14 residues. The trim removed 3 bases at V and 7 bases at J, leaving 3 bases unmatched. DNA for the CDR3: TGTGCCACCAGTGATCAAGGACAGGGGGCTGGCTACACCTTC. Its protein product is CATSDQGQGAGYTF.

The chain employs TRBV19 and TRBJ2-1, with TRBD2 matching 12 bases. Looked up from germline, CDR1 is LNHDA and CDR2 is SQIVND (reference sequence). J lost 5 bases, V lost 3 bases, and 8 bases had no gene match. This CDR3 is built from 17 residues. CDR3 nucleotides: TGTGCCAGTAGTATTTCGAGGACTAGCGGGAAACACAATGAGCAGTTCTTC. Its protein is CASSISRTSGKHNEQFF. Based on the CDR3 plus reference TRBV19 and TRBJ2-1, the full variable domain is DGGITQSPKYLFRKEGQNVTLSCEQNLNHDAMYWYRQDPGQGLRLIYYSQIVNDFQKGDIAEGYSVSREKKESFPLTVTSAQKNPTAFYLCASSISRTSGKHNEQFFGPGTRLTVL.

The chain has TRBV18 and TRBJ1-2; D gene uncertain. This CDR3 region has 15 residues. With 3 bases removed from V and 6 bases from J, the gap between germline ends came to 17 bases. Germline CDR1 is KGHSH and CDR2 is LQKENI. The CDR3 region is CASSPWAEGGDGYTF. CDR3 in DNA: TGTGCCAGCTCACCCTGGGCTGAGGGCGGAGATGGCTACACCTTC.

The chain uses TRBV4-3 and TRBJ2-3, with a weak D call TRBD2 (5 bases). CDR1 LGHNA and CDR2 YSLEER come from the germline V gene. The CDR3 extends over 16 amino acids. Deletions cut 5 bases from V and 0 bases from J, with 15 bases between. The chain's CDR3 is CASSSRADSSTDTQYF. CDR3 coding DNA: TGCGCCAGCAGCTCAAGGGCGGACTCTAGCACAGATACGCAGTATTTT.